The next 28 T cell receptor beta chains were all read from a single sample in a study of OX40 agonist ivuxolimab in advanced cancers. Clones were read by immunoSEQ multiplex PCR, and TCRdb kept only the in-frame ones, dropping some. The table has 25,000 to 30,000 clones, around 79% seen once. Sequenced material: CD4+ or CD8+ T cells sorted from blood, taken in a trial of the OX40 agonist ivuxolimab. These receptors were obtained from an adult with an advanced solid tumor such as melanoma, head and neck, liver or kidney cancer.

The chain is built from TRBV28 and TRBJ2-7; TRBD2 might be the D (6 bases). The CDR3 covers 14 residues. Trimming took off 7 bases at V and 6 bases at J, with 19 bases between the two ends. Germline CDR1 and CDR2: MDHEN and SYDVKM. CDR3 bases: TGTGCCAGCACCTCGGGTGGGGGGTCTTCCGAGCAGTACTTC. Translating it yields CASTSGGGSSEQYF.

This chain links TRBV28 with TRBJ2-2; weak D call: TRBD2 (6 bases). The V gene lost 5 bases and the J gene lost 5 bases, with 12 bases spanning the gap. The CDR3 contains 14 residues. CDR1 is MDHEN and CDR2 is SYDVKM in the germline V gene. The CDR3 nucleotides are TGTGCCAGCAGTCTTATCCGGGGGACCGGGGAGCTGTTTTTT. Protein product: CASSLIRGTGELFF.

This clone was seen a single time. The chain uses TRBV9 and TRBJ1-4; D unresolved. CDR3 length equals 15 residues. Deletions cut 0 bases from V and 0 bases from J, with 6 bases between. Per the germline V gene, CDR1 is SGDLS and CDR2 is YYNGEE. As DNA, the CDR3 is TGTGCCAGCAGCGTAGGCGGCACAACTAATGAAAAACTGTTTTTT. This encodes CASSVGGTTNEKLFF.

The CDR3 bases are TGTGCCAGCAGCCCTACTGTGGGCGGTTACAATGAGCAGTTCTTC. Protein: CASSPTVGGYNEQFF. The chain employs TRBV6-6 and TRBJ2-1, with D hard to call. There are 15 residues in the CDR3. Trimming removed 6 bases at V and 4 bases at J, with 16 bases between. CDR1 is MNHNY, CDR2 SVGAGI, per germline (reference sequence).

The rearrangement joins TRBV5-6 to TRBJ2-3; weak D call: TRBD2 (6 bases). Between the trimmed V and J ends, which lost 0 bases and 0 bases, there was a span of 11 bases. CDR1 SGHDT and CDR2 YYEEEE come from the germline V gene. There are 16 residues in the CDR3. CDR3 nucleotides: TGTGCCAGCAGCTTGGTGGGGGACTCTAGCACAGATACGCAGTATTTT. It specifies CASSLVGDSSTDTQYF.

The CDR3 DNA is TGTGCCATCAGTGAGTCTTCGGTGAACAGGGGTAATCAGCCCCAGCATTTT. This translates into CAISESSVNRGNQPQHF. The chain has TRBV10-3 and TRBJ1-5; 7 bases match TRBD1. The CDR3 extends over 17 amino acids. Germline CDR1 reads ENHRY; CDR2 reads SYGVKD. V was pared by 0 bases and J by 4 bases, with 9 bases of the junction left unmatched.

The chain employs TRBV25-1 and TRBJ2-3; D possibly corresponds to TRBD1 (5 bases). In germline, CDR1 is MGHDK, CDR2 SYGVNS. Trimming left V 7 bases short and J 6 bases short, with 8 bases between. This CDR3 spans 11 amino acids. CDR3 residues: CASTPGDTQYF. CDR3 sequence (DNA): TGTGCCAGCACCCCAGGGGATACGCAGTATTTT.

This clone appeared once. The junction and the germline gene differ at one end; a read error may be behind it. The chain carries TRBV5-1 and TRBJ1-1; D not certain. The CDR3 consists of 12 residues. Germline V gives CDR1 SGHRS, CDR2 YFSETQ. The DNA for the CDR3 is TGTGCCAGCAGCCCGATGAACACTGAAGCTTTCTTT. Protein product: CASSPMNTEAFF. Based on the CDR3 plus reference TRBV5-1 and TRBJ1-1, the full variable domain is KAGVTQTPRYLIKTRGQQVTLSCSPISGHRSVSWYQQTPGQGLQFLFEYFSETQRNKGNFPGRFSGRQFSNSRSEMNVSTLELGDSALYLCASSPMNTEAFFGQGTRLTVV.

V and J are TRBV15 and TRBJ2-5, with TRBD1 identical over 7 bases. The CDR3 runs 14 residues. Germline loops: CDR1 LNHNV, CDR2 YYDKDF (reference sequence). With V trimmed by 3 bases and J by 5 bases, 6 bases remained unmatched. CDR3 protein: CATSRDRSQETQYF. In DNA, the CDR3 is TGTGCCACCAGCAGGGACAGGTCTCAGGAGACCCAGTACTTC. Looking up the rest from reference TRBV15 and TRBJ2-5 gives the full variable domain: DAMVIQNPRYQVTQFGKPVTLSCSQTLNHNVMYWYQQKSSQAPKLLFHYYDKDFNNEADTPDNFQSRRPNTSFCFLDIRSPGLGDTAMYLCATSRDRSQETQYFGPGTRLLVL.

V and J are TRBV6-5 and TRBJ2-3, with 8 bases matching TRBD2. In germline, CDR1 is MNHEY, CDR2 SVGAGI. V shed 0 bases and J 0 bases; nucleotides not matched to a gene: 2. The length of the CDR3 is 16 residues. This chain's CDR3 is CASSYSAGGSTDTQYF. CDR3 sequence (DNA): TGTGCCAGCAGTTACTCCGCGGGGGGTAGCACAGATACGCAGTATTTT.

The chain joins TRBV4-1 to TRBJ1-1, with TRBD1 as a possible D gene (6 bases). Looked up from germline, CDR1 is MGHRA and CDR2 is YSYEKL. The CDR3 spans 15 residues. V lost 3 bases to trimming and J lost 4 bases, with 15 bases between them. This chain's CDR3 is CASSHSTQGRTEAFF. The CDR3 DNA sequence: TGCGCCAGCAGCCATAGTACACAGGGCCGCACTGAAGCTTTCTTT.

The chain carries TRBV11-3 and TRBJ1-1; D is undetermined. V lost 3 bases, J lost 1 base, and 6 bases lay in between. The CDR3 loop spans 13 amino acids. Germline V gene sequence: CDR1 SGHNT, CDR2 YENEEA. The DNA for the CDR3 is TGTGCCAGCAGCTTTGCAAGGAACACTGAAGCTTTCTTT. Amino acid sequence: CASSFARNTEAFF.

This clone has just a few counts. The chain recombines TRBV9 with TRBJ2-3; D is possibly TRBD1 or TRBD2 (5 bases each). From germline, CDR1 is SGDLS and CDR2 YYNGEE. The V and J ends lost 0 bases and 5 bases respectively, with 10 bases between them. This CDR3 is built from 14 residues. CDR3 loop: CASSVAGTLDTQYF. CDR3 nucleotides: TGTGCCAGCAGCGTAGCGGGGACCTTAGATACGCAGTATTTT.

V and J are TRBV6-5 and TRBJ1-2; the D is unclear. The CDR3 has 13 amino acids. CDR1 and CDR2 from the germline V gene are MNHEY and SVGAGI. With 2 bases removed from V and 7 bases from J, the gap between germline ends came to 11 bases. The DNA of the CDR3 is TGTGCCAGCAGTTACGGTTATAGGGTTGGCTACACCTTC. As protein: CASSYGYRVGYTF.

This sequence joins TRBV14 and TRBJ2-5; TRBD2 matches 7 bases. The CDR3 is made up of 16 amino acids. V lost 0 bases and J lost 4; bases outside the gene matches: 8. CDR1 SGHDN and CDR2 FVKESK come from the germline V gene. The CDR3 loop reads CASSQEHTGRGETQYF. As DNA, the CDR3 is TGTGCCAGCAGCCAAGAGCATACGGGGAGGGGAGAGACCCAGTACTTC. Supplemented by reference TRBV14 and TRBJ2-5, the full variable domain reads EAGVTQFPSHSVIEKGQTVTLRCDPISGHDNLYWYRRVMGKEIKFLLHFVKESKQDESGMPNNRFLAERTGGTYSTLKVQPAELEDSGVYFCASSQEHTGRGETQYFGPGTRLLVL.

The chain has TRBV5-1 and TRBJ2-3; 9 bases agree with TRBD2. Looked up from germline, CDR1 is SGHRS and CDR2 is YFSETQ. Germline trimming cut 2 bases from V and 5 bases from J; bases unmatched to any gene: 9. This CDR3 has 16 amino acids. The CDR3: CASSFMAGGPVDTQYF. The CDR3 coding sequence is TGCGCCAGCAGCTTTATGGCGGGAGGGCCGGTAGATACGCAGTATTTT.

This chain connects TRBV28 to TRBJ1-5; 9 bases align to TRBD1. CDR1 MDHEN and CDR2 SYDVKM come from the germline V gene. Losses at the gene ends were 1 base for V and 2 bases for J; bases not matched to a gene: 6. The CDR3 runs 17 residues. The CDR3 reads CASSLLVTGGGNQPQHF. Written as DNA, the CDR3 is TGTGCCAGCAGTTTATTGGTCACAGGGGGCGGCAATCAGCCCCAGCATTTT.

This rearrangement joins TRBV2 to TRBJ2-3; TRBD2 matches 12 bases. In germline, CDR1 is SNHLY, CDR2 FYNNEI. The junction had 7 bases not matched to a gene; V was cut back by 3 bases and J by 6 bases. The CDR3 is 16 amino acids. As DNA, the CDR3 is TGTGCCAGCAGTGATGGGCTAGCGGGAGGGGGCGATACGCAGTATTTT. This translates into CASSDGLAGGGDTQYF. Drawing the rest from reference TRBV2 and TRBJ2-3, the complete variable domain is EPEVTQTPSHQVTQMGQEVILRCVPISNHLYFYWYRQILGQKVEFLVSFYNNEISEKSEIFDDQFSVERPDGSNFTLKIRSTKLEDSAMYFCASSDGLAGGGDTQYFGPGTRLTVL.

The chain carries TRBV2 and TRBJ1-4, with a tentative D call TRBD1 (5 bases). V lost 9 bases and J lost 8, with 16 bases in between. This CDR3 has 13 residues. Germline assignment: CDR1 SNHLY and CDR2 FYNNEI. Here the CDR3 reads CASTSGVKEKLFF. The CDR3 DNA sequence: TGTGCCAGTACATCGGGGGTAAAGGAAAAACTGTTTTTT.

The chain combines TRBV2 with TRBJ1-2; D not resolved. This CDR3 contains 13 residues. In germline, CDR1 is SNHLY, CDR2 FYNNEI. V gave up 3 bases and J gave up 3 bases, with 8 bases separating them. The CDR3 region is CASSDTNYYGYTF. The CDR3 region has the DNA TGTGCCAGCAGTGACACCAATTACTATGGCTACACCTTC.

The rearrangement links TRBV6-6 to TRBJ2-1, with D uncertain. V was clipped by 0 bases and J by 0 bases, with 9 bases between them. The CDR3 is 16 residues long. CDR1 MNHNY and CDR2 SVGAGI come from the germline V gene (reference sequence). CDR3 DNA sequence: TGTGCCAGCAGTTACTCCGTCAAAGGCTCCTACAATGAGCAGTTCTTC. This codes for CASSYSVKGSYNEQFF.

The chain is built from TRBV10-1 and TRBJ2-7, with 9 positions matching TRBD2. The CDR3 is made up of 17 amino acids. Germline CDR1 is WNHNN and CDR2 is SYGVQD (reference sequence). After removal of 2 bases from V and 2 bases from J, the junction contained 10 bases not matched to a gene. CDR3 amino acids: CASSERASGDDAYEQYF. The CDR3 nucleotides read TGCGCCAGCAGTGAGAGGGCTAGCGGGGACGATGCCTACGAGCAGTACTTC.

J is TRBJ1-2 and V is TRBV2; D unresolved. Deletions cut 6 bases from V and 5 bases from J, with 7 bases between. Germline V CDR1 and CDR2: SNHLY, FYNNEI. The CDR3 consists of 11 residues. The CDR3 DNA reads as TGTGCCAGCAGGGTGGGGTATGGCTACACCTTC. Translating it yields CASRVGYGYTF.

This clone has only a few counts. The CDR3 DNA reads TGTGCCAGCAGCTTTTGGAAGACTAGCGGGGGGGTCTTCGAGCAGTACTTC. Protein sequence: CASSFWKTSGGVFEQYF. V usage is TRBV5-6 and J usage is TRBJ2-7; 14 bases match TRBD2. Losses at the gene ends were 2 bases for V and 6 bases for J; bases not matched to a gene: 10. The germline V gene has CDR1 SGHDT and CDR2 YYEEEE. This CDR3 is 17 amino acids long.

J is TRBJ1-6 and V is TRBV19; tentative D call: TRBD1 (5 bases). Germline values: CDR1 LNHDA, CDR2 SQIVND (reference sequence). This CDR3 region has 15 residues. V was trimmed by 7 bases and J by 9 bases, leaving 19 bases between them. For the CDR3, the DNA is TGTGCCAGTACCAATGGGGACGGGTTTGGTTCACCCCTCCACTTT. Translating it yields CASTNGDGFGSPLHF.

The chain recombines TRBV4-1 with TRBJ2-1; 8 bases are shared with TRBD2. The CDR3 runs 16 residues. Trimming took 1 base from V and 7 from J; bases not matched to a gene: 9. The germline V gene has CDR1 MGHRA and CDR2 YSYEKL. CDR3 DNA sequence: TGCGCCAGCAGCCAAGGGGTCGGGGGGGCCACGAATGAGCAGTTCTTC. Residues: CASSQGVGGATNEQFF.

The CDR3 DNA sequence: TGTGCTAGTGCCCAAAGCCCAGCGAACACCGGGGAGCTGTTTTTT. Amino acid sequence: CASAQSPANTGELFF. This chain uses TRBV12-5 with TRBJ2-2; D uncertain. CDR1 and CDR2 (germline): LGHNT, FRNRAP. CDR3 length: 15 residues. Trimming removed 7 bases from V and 0 bases from J, with 12 bases in between.

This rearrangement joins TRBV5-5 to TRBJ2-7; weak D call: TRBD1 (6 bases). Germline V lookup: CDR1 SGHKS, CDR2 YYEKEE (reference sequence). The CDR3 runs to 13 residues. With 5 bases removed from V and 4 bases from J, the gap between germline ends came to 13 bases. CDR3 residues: CASRKGQLYEQYF. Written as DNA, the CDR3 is TGTGCCAGCAGAAAGGGACAATTATACGAGCAGTACTTC.